A single sample gave rise to the 32 T cell receptor beta chains below, sequenced in a study of shared clonotypes between healthy human individuals. Sequenced by immunoSEQ multiplex PCR; TCRdb stores in-frame clones only, minus some. The table lists about 2 million clones, 85% to 95% of them singletons. Material for sequencing was naive CD4+ T cells sorted from blood. Subset meaning: CD45RA+ positively selected. Receptors originate from a man between 18 and 35 years old in good health.

Concerning this clone itself: Different DNA sequences within this sample yield the same CDR3. The chain has TRBV27 and TRBJ2-3; 7 nucleotides agree with TRBD2. Germline V CDR1 and CDR2: MNHEY, SMNVEV (reference sequence). V shed 0 bases and J 4 bases; nucleotides not matched to a gene: 1. This CDR3 has 14 residues. CDR3 DNA sequence: TGTGCCAGCAGTTTATCTGGGGGGGCAGATACGCAGTATTTT. It specifies CASSLSGGADTQYF.

The chain recombines TRBV30 with TRBJ2-5, with TRBD2 as a possible D gene (5 bases). The germline V and J ends were trimmed by 3 bases and 4 bases, with 18 bases remaining between them. This CDR3 contains 15 residues. The germline gives CDR1 GTSNPN, CDR2 SVGIG (reference sequence). CDR3 residues: CAWSQRRGSGETQYF. The CDR3 region has the DNA TGTGCCTGGAGCCAAAGACGAGGGTCGGGAGAGACCCAGTACTTC.

V and J are TRBV29-1 and TRBJ2-4; 8 nucleotides match TRBD1. The junction had 8 bases not matched to a gene; V was cut back by 4 bases and J by 6 bases. Germline CDR1 SQVTM, CDR2 ANQGSEA. CDR3 length: 14 amino acids. CDR3 amino acids: CSVVAGTGANIQYF. The CDR3 nucleotides read TGCAGCGTTGTTGCAGGGACAGGTGCAAACATTCAGTACTTC.

This rearrangement joins TRBV6-5 to TRBJ1-2; D not resolved. Trimming shortened V by 10 bases and J by 8 bases, and 23 bases separated the two germline ends. The germline V gene has CDR1 MNHEY and CDR2 SVGAGI. The CDR3 consists of 14 residues. Written as DNA, the CDR3 is TGTGCCACCCGACCTTACGAGGCTACGGGAGGCTACACCTTC. It is translated as CATRPYEATGGYTF.

V usage is TRBV5-4 and J usage is TRBJ1-4, with D maybe TRBD1 (5 bases). This CDR3 comprises 14 residues. Germline assignment: CDR1 SGHNT and CDR2 YYREEE (reference sequence). Trimming shortened V by 1 base and J by 3 bases, and 7 bases separated the two germline ends. CDR3 nucleotides: TGTGCCAGCAGCTTGCGGGGGTCTAATGAAAAACTGTTTTTT. This translates into CASSLRGSNEKLFF.

This clone is a singleton in its sample. This chain joins TRBV5-1 and TRBJ1-4; 7 positions match TRBD1. CDR3 length: 14 amino acids. Looked up from germline, CDR1 is SGHRS and CDR2 is YFSETQ. With V trimmed by 0 bases and J by 8 bases, 4 bases remained unmatched. The CDR3 nucleotides are TGCGCCAGCAGCTTGGGGGACAGCTACGAAAAACTGTTTTTT. Translating it yields CASSLGDSYEKLFF. The full variable domain, rest sourced from reference TRBV5-1 and TRBJ1-4, is KAGVTQTPRYLIKTRGQQVTLSCSPISGHRSVSWYQQTPGQGLQFLFEYFSETQRNKGNFPGRFSGRQFSNSRSEMNVSTLELGDSALYLCASSLGDSYEKLFFGSGTQLSVL.

This clone occurred once. The CDR3 reads CASKADGSGNTIYF. The CDR3 region has the DNA TGTGCCAGCAAGGCGGATGGCTCTGGAAACACCATATATTTT. The V and J genes are TRBV2 and TRBJ1-3; D is undetermined. V was pared by 7 bases and J by 0 bases, with 10 bases between. Germline V lookup: CDR1 SNHLY, CDR2 FYNNEI. This CDR3 has 14 residues. Full variable domain (outside the CDR3, taken from reference TRBV2 and TRBJ1-3): EPEVTQTPSHQVTQMGQEVILRCVPISNHLYFYWYRQILGQKVEFLVSFYNNEISEKSEIFDDQFSVERPDGSNFTLKIRSTKLEDSAMYFCASKADGSGNTIYFGEGSWLTVV.

This clone was seen a single time. In DNA, the CDR3 is TGTGCCAGCAGTGAATTGCAGGGACGCGGCTACACCTTC. It specifies CASSELQGRGYTF. The chain is built from TRBV25-1 and TRBJ1-2, with D possibly TRBD1 on 5 matching bases. With 1 base removed from V and 8 bases from J, the gap between germline ends came to 11 bases. The CDR3 consists of 13 residues. The germline V gene has CDR1 MGHDK and CDR2 SYGVNS.

This clone was observed a single time. The chain uses TRBV5-1 and TRBJ2-1; TRBD2 is a possible D gene (5 bases). Germline CDR1 SGHRS, CDR2 YFSETQ. This CDR3 region has 14 residues. Trimming shortened V by 1 base and J by 4 bases, and 9 bases separated the two germline ends. The CDR3 bases are TGCGCCAGCAGCTTGCTGCTAGCTTACAATGAGCAGTTCTTC. This gives the protein CASSLLLAYNEQFF.

J is TRBJ2-2 and V is TRBV10-3; TRBD2 aligns across 11 bases. Germline trimming cut 6 bases from V and 5 bases from J; bases unmatched to any gene: 8. The CDR3 has 16 amino acids. The germline gives CDR1 ENHRY, CDR2 SYGVKD. In DNA form, the CDR3 reads TGTGCCATCAGACTAGCGGGAGCTCGGGGGACCGGGGAGCTGTTTTTT. It codes for CAIRLAGARGTGELFF.

Of note for this clone: Different DNA sequences within this sample yield the same CDR3. The chain employs TRBV18 and TRBJ1-3; D gene ambiguous. Trimming took 0 bases from V and 7 from J, leaving 7 bases between them. Germline V gene data show CDR1 as KGHSH and CDR2 as LQKENI. CDR3 length: 13 amino acids. The CDR3 spells CASSPPPGNTIYF. The CDR3 DNA is TGTGCCAGCTCACCACCCCCGGGGAACACCATATATTTT.

Concerning this clone: Other DNA sequences in the same sample also yield this CDR3. The rearrangement uses TRBV5-1 and TRBJ1-5, with a possible D match to TRBD1 (5 bases). Germline V lookup: CDR1 SGHRS, CDR2 YFSETQ. Trimming pared 0 bases from V and 4 bases from J, leaving 11 bases between. The CDR3 consists of 15 residues. CDR3: CASSLAGQGNQPQHF. The CDR3 nucleotides are TGCGCCAGCAGCTTGGCGGGTCAGGGTAATCAGCCCCAGCATTTT.

This chain links TRBV7-9 with TRBJ2-5; D not certain. Trimming shortened V by 5 bases and J by 5 bases, and 15 bases separated the two germline ends. Germline V gene lookup returns CDR1 SEHNR and CDR2 FQNEAQ (reference sequence). The length of the CDR3 is 14 residues. The CDR3 DNA is TGTGCCAGCAGCCCGACCCGGACCCGCGAGACCCAGTACTTC. The encoded protein is CASSPTRTRETQYF.

This sequence joins TRBV2 and TRBJ1-5; tentative D call: TRBD1 (5 bases). In germline, CDR1 is SNHLY, CDR2 FYNNEI. This CDR3 comprises 14 residues. Trimming shortened V by 3 bases and J by 6 bases, and 12 bases separated the two germline ends. CDR3 sequence (DNA): TGTGCCAGCAGTGACGGCAGGGAGAGTCAGCCCCAGCATTTT. It codes for CASSDGRESQPQHF. Looking up the rest from reference TRBV2 and TRBJ1-5 gives the full variable domain: EPEVTQTPSHQVTQMGQEVILRCVPISNHLYFYWYRQILGQKVEFLVSFYNNEISEKSEIFDDQFSVERPDGSNFTLKIRSTKLEDSAMYFCASSDGRESQPQHFGDGTRLSIL.

This chain connects TRBV25-1 to TRBJ2-7; the D gene could be TRBD1 or TRBD2 (6 bases each). The CDR3 covers 16 residues. Trimming removed 1 base at V and 2 bases at J, with 15 bases between. The germline V gene encodes CDR1 MGHDK and CDR2 SYGVNS. Here the CDR3 reads CASSEFGGAVTYEQYF. In DNA form, the CDR3 reads TGTGCCAGCAGTGAATTCGGGGGCGCGGTGACCTACGAGCAGTACTTC.

The chain has TRBV5-4 and TRBJ1-2; D is possibly TRBD1 (5 bases). This CDR3 spans 16 amino acids. V lost 0 bases to trimming and J lost 1 base, with 13 bases between them. CDR1 is SGHNT, CDR2 YYREEE, per germline (reference sequence). CDR3 loop: CASSLVGADSNYGYTF. The CDR3 DNA is TGTGCCAGCAGCTTGGTTGGGGCAGACAGTAACTATGGCTACACCTTC.

J is TRBJ1-1 and V is TRBV30; unclear D gene. The V end was cut by 1 base, the J end by 10 bases, with 16 bases between. In germline, CDR1 is GTSNPN, CDR2 SVGIG (reference sequence). The CDR3 sequence is 13 residues long. Here the CDR3 reads CAWSAQPQGPAFF. In DNA form, the CDR3 reads TGTGCCTGGAGTGCACAGCCTCAAGGTCCAGCTTTCTTT.

The CDR3 DNA sequence: TGCGCCAGCAGCTTGACCACAGGGGACACTGAAGCTTTCTTT. As protein: CASSLTTGDTEAFF. The rearrangement joins TRBV5-1 to TRBJ1-1; 7 nucleotides match TRBD1. This CDR3 spans 14 amino acids. The germline CDR1 and CDR2 sequences are SGHRS and YFSETQ. The ends lost 1 base at V and 3 bases at J; junction bases unmatched: 3.

The V and J genes are TRBV7-2 and TRBJ2-7; D gene unclear. Trimming pared 2 bases from V and 1 base from J, leaving 6 bases between. The V gene's germline CDR1 is SGHTA and CDR2 FQGNSA. The CDR3 sequence is 13 residues long. CDR3 amino acids: CASSLPQSYEQYF. In DNA form, the CDR3 reads TGTGCCAGCAGCTTACCCCAGTCCTACGAGCAGTACTTC.

This chain joins TRBV6-1 and TRBJ2-7; TRBD1 might be the D (6 bases). This CDR3 has 13 amino acids. The germline V and J ends were trimmed by 11 bases and 3 bases, with 17 bases remaining between them. Germline V CDR1 and CDR2: MNHNS, SASEGT. The CDR3 is CAGGQSGYYEQYF. CDR3 nucleotide sequence: TGTGCCGGTGGACAGTCGGGATACTACGAGCAGTACTTC.

The chain couples TRBV7-9 to TRBJ2-7, with 8 bases that match TRBD1. V dropped 5 bases and J dropped 6; count of bases not matched to a gene: 9. From germline, CDR1 is SEHNR and CDR2 FQNEAQ (reference sequence). This CDR3 region has 14 residues. For the CDR3, the DNA is TGTGCCAGCAGCCTACAGGGGGGTCTGGGCGAGCAGTACTTC. Its translation: CASSLQGGLGEQYF.

The rearrangement links TRBV6-1 to TRBJ1-1, with D tentatively TRBD1 (5 bases). Trimming stripped 7 bases from V and 0 bases from J, with 15 bases between. The CDR3 is 15 residues long. Germline values: CDR1 MNHNS, CDR2 SASEGT. CDR3 DNA: TGTGCCAGCATCCTTTTGGGACTTCTGAACACTGAAGCTTTCTTT. This sequence encodes CASILLGLLNTEAFF.

This sequence joins TRBV6-5 and TRBJ1-4; the match to TRBD1 covers 7 bases. Germline CDR1 reads MNHEY; CDR2 reads SVGAGI. V dropped 7 bases and J dropped 7; count of bases not matched to a gene: 6. CDR3 length equals 13 residues. The CDR3 loop reads CASTTGTVEKLFF. The CDR3 DNA sequence: TGTGCCAGCACTACTGGGACAGTTGAAAAACTGTTTTTT.

The chain has TRBV7-9 and TRBJ1-1, with unresolved D. V lost 5 bases and J 1 base, leaving 14 bases between the germline ends. Germline CDR1 is SEHNR and CDR2 is FQNEAQ (reference sequence). The CDR3 runs 15 residues. CDR3 DNA sequence: TGTGCCAGCAGCCCTCGGATGGAGGGGAACACTGAAGCTTTCTTT. As protein: CASSPRMEGNTEAFF.

The chain uses TRBV7-4 and TRBJ2-7; D might be TRBD1 (6 bases). CDR3 size: 14 residues. Germline V gene lookup returns CDR1 SGHVT and CDR2 SQSDAQ. The V end was cut by 3 bases, the J end by 6 bases, with 15 bases between. The CDR3 nucleotides are TGTGCCAGCAGCTTCTCGCAGGGGTACCTCGAGCAGTACTTC. Translation: CASSFSQGYLEQYF.

Note on this clone: A clone one base away is much larger, so this may be a read error. The chain links TRBV6-6 to TRBJ2-3, with D perhaps TRBD1 or TRBD2 (5 bases each). There are 14 residues in the CDR3. Germline CDR1 reads MNHNY; CDR2 reads SVGAGI (reference sequence). V lost 6 bases and J lost 1, with 11 bases in between. CDR3 sequence reads: CASSRDAGTDTQYF. As DNA, the CDR3 is TGTGCCAGCAGCCGGGACGCCGGCACAGATACGCAGTATTTT.

V and J are TRBV5-6 and TRBJ1-6; 8 nucleotides align to TRBD1. The CDR3 length is 17 residues. V shed 2 bases and J 0 bases; nucleotides not matched to a gene: 4. Germline assignment: CDR1 SGHDT and CDR2 YYEEEE. This CDR3 is CASSLNRGFSYNSPLHF. The DNA for the CDR3 is TGTGCCAGCAGCTTAAACAGGGGGTTCTCCTATAATTCACCCCTCCACTTT.

CDR3 sequence (DNA): TGTGCCAGCAGTCTGGGACAGATTTTAGATACGCAGTATTTT. Protein sequence: CASSLGQILDTQYF. The J gene is TRBJ2-3, the V gene TRBV13, with TRBD1 matching 7 bases. Losses at the gene ends were 6 bases for V and 5 bases for J; bases not matched to a gene: 8. CDR3 size: 14 residues. Germline CDR1 is PRHDT and CDR2 is FYEKMQ (reference sequence).

The chain joins TRBV30 to TRBJ2-2; D is ambiguous. The CDR3 covers 12 residues. V was trimmed by 0 bases and J by 7 bases, leaving 6 bases between them. Germline loops: CDR1 GTSNPN, CDR2 SVGIG (reference sequence). CDR3 sequence (DNA): TGTGCCTGGAGTGTACGATACGGGGAGCTGTTTTTT. Translation: CAWSVRYGELFF.

V is TRBV5-1 and J is TRBJ2-1, with 9 bases lining up with TRBD1. CDR1 is SGHRS and CDR2 is YFSETQ in the germline V gene. The V and J ends lost 8 bases and 2 bases, in that order; junction bases with no gene match: 5. The CDR3 has 14 residues. As DNA, the CDR3 is TGCGCCAGTGGCCGGGACAGGGCCTACAATGAGCAGTTCTTC. Encoded protein: CASGRDRAYNEQFF.

A note on this clone: This specimen includes other DNA sequences encoding the same CDR3. This chain uses TRBV15 with TRBJ1-5, with a weak D call TRBD1 (6 bases). There are 15 residues in the CDR3. The V gene's germline CDR1 is LNHNV and CDR2 YYDKDF (reference sequence). Trimming pared 0 bases from V and 2 bases from J, leaving 8 bases between. CDR3 sequence reads: CATSRDPGGNQPQHF. CDR3 DNA sequence: TGTGCCACCAGCAGAGATCCAGGGGGCAATCAGCCCCAGCATTTT.

V gene TRBV5-1 combines with J gene TRBJ2-7; 7 bases match TRBD1. Germline loops: CDR1 SGHRS, CDR2 YFSETQ. The ends lost 3 bases at V and 4 bases at J; junction bases unmatched: 10. The CDR3 loop spans 15 amino acids. As DNA, the CDR3 is TGCGCCAGCAGCTGGGGGACAGTGGAGGAATACGAGCAGTACTTC. Its protein product is CASSWGTVEEYEQYF.